This T cell receptor (beta chain) originates from a study of blood T cell repertoires in COVID-19 (dated by TCRdb to about 2020). Study-wide context: Samples from collaborators originated in the United States, Italy and Spain and spanned both the acute and convalescent phases of COVID-19. The sample metadata nearly always contained a de-identified subject ID, COVID-19 status, age in years and sex. The dataset comprised deeply sampled blood TCRbeta repertoires from subjects exposed to, actively infected with, or recovered from COVID-19. The repertoires were made available in a free public database intended to serve as a resource for research on the immune response to SARS-CoV-2. Where HLA class I and class II types were available, the types were taken from metadata supplied by the sample provider, not from assay-based typing. The samples were drawn from the first 160 participants of the ongoing ImmuneRACE study and from some 1,300 subjects provided by 6 global collaborators. The prospective study material was composed of cDNA or gDNA derived from T cells, B-cell-depleted T cells, or PBMCs.

The CDR3 contains 14 residues, cysteine and phenylalanine counted. Only the CDR3 DNA is retained, 42 bases long and in frame from the first base. In the germline V gene, CDR1 corresponds to SGHRS and CDR2 to YFSETQ. V is shortened by 1 base, J by 2 bases, and the region joining them spans 9 bases. Samples from volunteer blood donors who had recovered from COVID-19 were contributed by a second Seattle source. Collaborating institutions collected whole blood in K2EDTA tubes following their own protocols. Collaborator samples were shipped for TCRbeta analysis as frozen whole blood, isolated PBMCs, or DNA extracted from either sample type. The immunoSEQ Assay, a bias-controlled multiplex PCR, was used to amplify TCRbeta CDR3 regions from genomic DNA. The authors processed their data as follows. The number of nucleated cells in each sample was estimated from the amplification of reference gene primers within the assay. To quantify the absolute abundance of each unique TCRbeta CDR3 rearrangement, sequence reads were collapsed and filtered. For each sample, productive Simpson clonality was calculated as the square root of Simpson's diversity index over productive rearrangements. In its TCRdb copy, this immuneACCESS table keeps in-frame sequences only and misses some clones. Where compared with another copy, unresolved V genes explain less than half of these, and the others have no known cause. V, J and clone size derive from that table, while D and trimming were established from the DNA sequence. This sample comprises approximately 230,000 clones, approximately 90% of them detected only once. Around 2.2% of the sample is taken by the ten largest.

As regards this clone: Its specific antigen is unknown. The sample holds no much larger clone one base away, and base qualities are not on file.

General findings and caveats noted by the study authors: The amount of clinical and demographic metadata varied by source and participant and was provided uncurated.

Material: peripheral blood. The V and J segments used are TRBV5-1 and TRBJ1-1, with the D gene not confidently named. This sequence was found in a man aged 25-45 years who had recovered from COVID-19. DNA sequence: TGCGCCAGCAGCTTGCGGCTAGCTAACACTGAAGCTTTCTTT. This codes for CASSLRLANTEAFF.